This T cell receptor beta chain was profiled in a study of graft-versus-host responses after intestinal transplantation. Study at large: All recipients got anti-thymocyte globulin induction, then tacrolimus and steroids for 2 to 3 years.

This clone was recorded once. Its target is unknown. TCRdb's table, derived via immunoSEQ multiplex PCR, lists solely in-frame clones and lacks some. The sample carries about 84,000 clones, approximately 90% recorded once. The J segment lost 4 bases and the V segment lost 5 bases, leaving 6 bases of the junction unmatched. Germline V lookup: CDR1 SNHLY, CDR2 FYNNEI. This CDR3 is 15 amino acids long. This TCR came from a human donor who was the organ donor for an intestinal transplant. The source was unstimulated CD4+ T cells sorted from spleen or lymph node cells, collected before transplant. This rearrangement joins TRBV2 to TRBJ2-1, with 9 bases aligning to TRBD2. CDR3: CASSRGSGSYNEQFF. The CDR3 DNA reads TGTGCCAGCAGTAGAGGTAGCGGGAGTTACAATGAGCAGTTCTTC.